Presented here are 6 T cell receptor beta chains from one specimen sequenced in a study of CD8 T cells in Susac syndrome. cDNA came from about 0.5 to 1 ug RNA primed by random hexamers. TCRdb re-called the immunoSEQ multiplex PCR reads with MiXCR, one entry per CDR3 protein. The data contain more than 110,000 distinct CDR3 sequences, more than 85% of them singletons. Sequencing was done on a sample of CD4+ T cells from PBMCs. The origin of the receptors is a human donor with Susac syndrome.

The table lists this clonotype with a count of one. J is TRBJ2-1 and V is TRBV5-1, with TRBD2 as a possible D gene (5 bases). The CDR3 totals 14 residues. Germline values: CDR1 SGHRS, CDR2 YFSETQ. Trimming took off 4 bases at V and 3 bases at J, with 11 bases between the two ends. The CDR3 DNA sequence: TGCGCCAGCAGCGGAGGACTTATCTACAATGAGCAGTTCTTC. Translating it yields CASSGGLIYNEQFF.

The J gene is TRBJ2-3, the V gene TRBV20-1, with D tentatively TRBD2 (5 bases). The CDR3 is made up of 18 amino acids. The V gene lost 2 bases and the J gene lost 2 bases, with 23 bases spanning the gap. Germline V CDR1 and CDR2: DFQATT, SNEGSKA (reference sequence). The CDR3 bases are TGCAGTGCTAGAATGCGGGCCCCCCCCGCGCCAACCACAGATACGCAGTATTTT. Amino acids: CSARMRAPPAPTTDTQYF.

This sequence joins TRBV29-1 and TRBJ1-1; D gene uncertain. Germline values: CDR1 SQVTM, CDR2 ANQGSEA. With 4 bases removed from V and 3 bases from J, the gap between germline ends came to 15 bases. This CDR3 region has 14 residues. The CDR3 DNA reads as TGCAGCGTTGTTGGTGGAGATGGGTACACTGAAGCTTTCTTT. This sequence encodes CSVVGGDGYTEAFF.

The chain is built from TRBV4-2 and TRBJ2-7; D might be TRBD1 or TRBD2, each matching 5 bases. Trimming cost V 6 bases and J 2 bases, with 17 bases left between them. Germline loops: CDR1 LGHNA, CDR2 YNFKEQ. CDR3 length: 15 amino acids. The CDR3 spells CASSGGGTGTYEQYF. CDR3 bases: TGTGCCAGCAGTGGAGGTGGGACGGGGACCTACGAGCAGTACTTC.

The genes are TRBV30 and TRBJ1-1; no firm D call. This CDR3 region has 11 residues. V was cut by 5 bases and J by 10 bases, with 14 bases left in between. The germline gives CDR1 GTSNPN, CDR2 SVGIG (reference sequence). CDR3 region: CAWGGWSGAFF. CDR3 nucleotides: TGTGCCTGGGGAGGGTGGAGCGGAGCTTTCTTT.

V and J are TRBV15 and TRBJ1-5; tentatively, D is TRBD1 (5 bases). V was pared by 3 bases and J by 3 bases, with 12 bases between. This CDR3 has 15 amino acids. CDR1 LNHNV and CDR2 YYDKDF come from the germline V gene (reference sequence). CDR3 amino acids: CATSREGQNNQPQHF. DNA of the CDR3: TGTGCCACCAGCAGGGAAGGACAAAACAATCAGCCCCAGCATTTT. Filled out from reference TRBV15 and TRBJ1-5, the complete variable domain reads DAMVIQNPRYQVTQFGKPVTLSCSQTLNHNVMYWYQQKSSQAPKLLFHYYDKDFNNEADTPDNFQSRRPNTSFCFLDIRSPGLGDTAMYLCATSREGQNNQPQHFGDGTRLSIL.